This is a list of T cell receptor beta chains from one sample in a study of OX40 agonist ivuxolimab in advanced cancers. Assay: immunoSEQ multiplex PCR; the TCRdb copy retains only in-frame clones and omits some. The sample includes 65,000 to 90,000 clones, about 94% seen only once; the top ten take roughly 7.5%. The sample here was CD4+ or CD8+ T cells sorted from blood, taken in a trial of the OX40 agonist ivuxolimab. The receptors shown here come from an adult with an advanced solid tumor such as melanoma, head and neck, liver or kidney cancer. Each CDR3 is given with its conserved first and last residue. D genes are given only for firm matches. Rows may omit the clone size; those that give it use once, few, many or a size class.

CDR3 DNA: TGTGCCAGCTGGGGCGGAAATATCTATGGCTACACCTTC
CDR3 protein: CASWGGNIYGYTF
D gene: -
J gene: TRBJ1-2
V gene: TRBV7-9
clone size: -

CDR3 DNA: TGTGCCAGCAGTTGGGACAGGGTCTCCTACGAGCAGTACTTC
CDR3 protein: CASSWDRVSYEQYF
D gene: TRBD1
J gene: TRBJ2-7
V gene: TRBV27
clone size: -

CDR3 DNA: TGCGCCAGCAGCCAAGATGTGGGGGTTAATGAAAAACTGTTTTTT
CDR3 protein: CASSQDVGVNEKLFF
D gene: -
J gene: TRBJ1-4
V gene: TRBV4-1
clone size: few

CDR3 DNA: TGCGCCAGCAGCCAAGATCACTTAACTAATGAAAAACTGTTTTTT
CDR3 protein: CASSQDHLTNEKLFF
D gene: -
J gene: TRBJ1-4
V gene: TRBV4-3
clone size: -

CDR3 DNA: TGTGCCAGCAGCGAAAGACAGGGGGCTAATGGGGCCAACGTCCTGACTTTC
CDR3 protein: CASSERQGANGANVLTF
D gene: TRBD1
J gene: TRBJ2-6
V gene: TRBV9
clone size: -

CDR3 DNA: TGTGCCAGCAGCTTGAATCGGGAATGGTACTATGGCTACACCTTC
CDR3 protein: CASSLNREWYYGYTF
D gene: -
J gene: TRBJ1-2
V gene: TRBV5-4
clone size: -

CDR3 DNA: TGTGCCAGCAGCTTAGTGGGGACCGGGGCCAACGTCCTGACTTTC
CDR3 protein: CASSLVGTGANVLTF
D gene: -
J gene: TRBJ2-6
V gene: TRBV7-2
clone size: -

CDR3 DNA: TGTGCCAGCAGCCAAGTAGAGACAGGGGGCCCAGATACGCAGTATTTT
CDR3 protein: CASSQVETGGPDTQYF
D gene: TRBD1
J gene: TRBJ2-3
V gene: TRBV4-2
clone size: -

CDR3 DNA: TGTGCCAGCAGCTCAATCCCGGGAGATACGCAGTATTTT
CDR3 protein: CASSSIPGDTQYF
D gene: -
J gene: TRBJ2-3
V gene: TRBV7-3
clone size: -

CDR3 DNA: TGTGCCACCAGCAGAGATCGGTTCGGAAAGGATACGCAGTATTTT
CDR3 protein: CATSRDRFGKDTQYF
D gene: -
J gene: TRBJ2-3
V gene: TRBV15
clone size: -

CDR3 DNA: TGTGCCAGCAAGATGAACACTGAAGCTTTCTTT
CDR3 protein: CASKMNTEAFF
D gene: -
J gene: TRBJ1-1
V gene: TRBV6-1
clone size: -

CDR3 DNA: TGTGCCAGCTCTGGGACGGCGATGAACACTGAAGCTTTCTTT
CDR3 protein: CASSGTAMNTEAFF
D gene: -
J gene: TRBJ1-1
V gene: TRBV18
clone size: -

CDR3 DNA: TGTGCCAGCAGCGTCCAGGGGGCTCACGAGACCCAGTACTTC
CDR3 protein: CASSVQGAHETQYF
D gene: TRBD1
J gene: TRBJ2-5
V gene: TRBV9
clone size: -

CDR3 DNA: TGTGCCAGCACCCTGACTAGCACTAGAAGGGAGACCCAGTACTTC
CDR3 protein: CASTLTSTRRETQYF
D gene: TRBD2
J gene: TRBJ2-5
V gene: TRBV7-8
clone size: once

CDR3 DNA: TGCGCCAGCAGCTTGGGAGGGGGCTATGAAAAACTGTTTTTT
CDR3 protein: CASSLGGGYEKLFF
D gene: TRBD1
J gene: TRBJ1-4
V gene: TRBV5-1
clone size: -

CDR3 DNA: TGTGCCAGCAGCTTTGCTGCGGGGAGCTACGAGCAGTACTTC
CDR3 protein: CASSFAAGSYEQYF
D gene: -
J gene: TRBJ2-7
V gene: TRBV7-2
clone size: once

CDR3 DNA: TGTGCCACCAGCAGATCAACCGTGTCCACTGAAGCTTTCTTT
CDR3 protein: CATSRSTVSTEAFF
D gene: -
J gene: TRBJ1-1
V gene: TRBV15
clone size: -

CDR3 DNA: TGTGCCAGCAGCTTAGGGGGACTAGAAAGAACCGGGGAGCTGTTTTTT
CDR3 protein: CASSLGGLERTGELFF
D gene: TRBD2
J gene: TRBJ2-2
V gene: TRBV5-6
clone size: -

CDR3 DNA: TGTGCCATCAGTGAGTTAGGTTGGGATTCACCCCTCCACTTT
CDR3 protein: CAISELGWDSPLHF
D gene: -
J gene: TRBJ1-6
V gene: TRBV10-3
clone size: -

CDR3 DNA: TGTGCCATCAGTGAGTCGAGGGTACAATCCCAGCATTTT
CDR3 protein: CAISESRVQSQHF
D gene: -
J gene: TRBJ1-5
V gene: TRBV10-3
clone size: -

CDR3 DNA: TGCGCCAGCAGCCAAGTCACGGGCCCTGAAAAACTGTTTTTT
CDR3 protein: CASSQVTGPEKLFF
D gene: -
J gene: TRBJ1-4
V gene: TRBV4-1
clone size: -

CDR3 DNA: TGTGCCAGCGAGGCTAGCAGGTCCTACGAGCAGTACTTC
CDR3 protein: CASEASRSYEQYF
D gene: -
J gene: TRBJ2-7
V gene: TRBV5-4
clone size: -

CDR3 DNA: TGTGCCAGCAGCTCCCCCGTGCAGGGGGCGGGGGAAAAACTGTTTTTT
CDR3 protein: CASSSPVQGAGEKLFF
D gene: TRBD1
J gene: TRBJ1-4
V gene: TRBV7-9
clone size: -

CDR3 DNA: TGTGCCAGCAGCGCCGACCGGGCTGCTTGGACAGATACGCAGTATTTT
CDR3 protein: CASSADRAAWTDTQYF
D gene: -
J gene: TRBJ2-3
V gene: TRBV7-6
clone size: -

CDR3 DNA: TGCGCCAGCAGCCAAAAGGACAGGGCTTACGAGCAGTACTTC
CDR3 protein: CASSQKDRAYEQYF
D gene: TRBD1
J gene: TRBJ2-7
V gene: TRBV4-1
clone size: -

CDR3 DNA: TGCGCCAGCAGCTTATACACAGGGGAAGGCACTGAAGCTTTCTTT
CDR3 protein: CASSLYTGEGTEAFF
D gene: TRBD1
J gene: TRBJ1-1
V gene: TRBV5-1
clone size: -

CDR3 DNA: TGTGCCAGCAGCCCCAATGGAATAGCGGGAGAGACCCAGTACTTC
CDR3 protein: CASSPNGIAGETQYF
D gene: TRBD2
J gene: TRBJ2-5
V gene: TRBV7-2
clone size: -

CDR3 DNA: TGTGCCAGTATGATAGGGACAGGGGGCAATCAGCCCCAGCATTTT
CDR3 protein: CASMIGTGGNQPQHF
D gene: TRBD1
J gene: TRBJ1-5
V gene: TRBV19
clone size: few

CDR3 DNA: TGCGCCAGCAGTCATCGAAACAGGGGTCTTGGCTACACCTTC
CDR3 protein: CASSHRNRGLGYTF
D gene: TRBD1
J gene: TRBJ1-2
V gene: TRBV23-1
clone size: -

CDR3 DNA: TGTGCCAGCAGTGAAGATCCCACAGGCAACTATGGCTACACCTTC
CDR3 protein: CASSEDPTGNYGYTF
D gene: -
J gene: TRBJ1-2
V gene: TRBV6-1
clone size: -

CDR3 DNA: TGCGCCAGCAGCCAAGAGGGGGGGCAGACTGAAGCTTTCTTT
CDR3 protein: CASSQEGGQTEAFF
D gene: -
J gene: TRBJ1-1
V gene: TRBV4-1
clone size: -

CDR3 DNA: TGTGCCAGCAGGAAAGGGGAGGTCACTGAAGCTTTCTTT
CDR3 protein: CASRKGEVTEAFF
D gene: -
J gene: TRBJ1-1
V gene: TRBV5-6
clone size: few

CDR3 DNA: TGTGCCAGCAGTCCCACCGGGACAGGGGCGCGGGGCTACACCTTC
CDR3 protein: CASSPTGTGARGYTF
D gene: TRBD1
J gene: TRBJ1-2
V gene: TRBV27
clone size: -

CDR3 DNA: TGCGCCAGCAGCCAATCTCGGTTACAGGGGGCGTACGAGCAGTACTTC
CDR3 protein: CASSQSRLQGAYEQYF
D gene: TRBD1
J gene: TRBJ2-7
V gene: TRBV4-3
clone size: -

CDR3 DNA: TGCGCCAGCAGCCAAAGTCCGTCAGGGACCGACTCCTACGAGCAGTACTTC
CDR3 protein: CASSQSPSGTDSYEQYF
D gene: -
J gene: TRBJ2-7
V gene: TRBV4-3
clone size: -

CDR3 DNA: TGTGCCAGCAGCTTGGCAGGGGTTCATCAGCCCCAGCATTTT
CDR3 protein: CASSLAGVHQPQHF
D gene: -
J gene: TRBJ1-5
V gene: TRBV5-4
clone size: -

CDR3 DNA: TGTGCCAGCAGCCAAGATAATCTAGCGGGGTTACCAGATACGCAGTATTTT
CDR3 protein: CASSQDNLAGLPDTQYF
D gene: TRBD2
J gene: TRBJ2-3
V gene: TRBV14
clone size: -

CDR3 DNA: TGTGCCACCAAGCGGGGGGAAGGCACAGATACGCAGTATTTT
CDR3 protein: CATKRGEGTDTQYF
D gene: TRBD2
J gene: TRBJ2-3
V gene: TRBV19
clone size: -

CDR3 DNA: TGTGCCAGCAGCTTGGTGGGGGGCTCGGGAGATACGCAGTATTTT
CDR3 protein: CASSLVGGSGDTQYF
D gene: -
J gene: TRBJ2-3
V gene: TRBV5-6
clone size: -

CDR3 DNA: TGTGCCAGCAGCGCCGCCGGGGACACCATATATTTT
CDR3 protein: CASSAAGDTIYF
D gene: -
J gene: TRBJ1-3
V gene: TRBV9
clone size: -

CDR3 DNA: TGTGCCAGCAGTTACAACAGGGAGCAGCCCCAGCATTTT
CDR3 protein: CASSYNREQPQHF
D gene: -
J gene: TRBJ1-5
V gene: TRBV6-6
clone size: few

CDR3 DNA: TGCAGCGCCGGGGTAGCGGGGGGGGACAATGAGCAGTTCTTC
CDR3 protein: CSAGVAGGDNEQFF
D gene: TRBD2
J gene: TRBJ2-1
V gene: TRBV29-1
clone size: -

CDR3 DNA: TGTGCCAGCGGGGGGGGCCAGCAGTTCTTC
CDR3 protein: CASGGGQQFF
D gene: TRBD2
J gene: TRBJ2-1
V gene: TRBV19
clone size: -

CDR3 DNA: TGTGCCAGCAGCCCGGGTCACCAAGGCCCTGAAGCTTTCTTT
CDR3 protein: CASSPGHQGPEAFF
D gene: -
J gene: TRBJ1-1
V gene: TRBV9
clone size: -

CDR3 DNA: TGTGCCAGCACCCCTGTGACAGGGGACACTGAAGCTTTCTTT
CDR3 protein: CASTPVTGDTEAFF
D gene: TRBD1
J gene: TRBJ1-1
V gene: TRBV7-9
clone size: -

CDR3 DNA: TGTGCCAGCAGCCCCCAGGGGGAGACCTACGAGCAGTACTTC
CDR3 protein: CASSPQGETYEQYF
D gene: TRBD1
J gene: TRBJ2-7
V gene: TRBV27
clone size: -

CDR3 DNA: TGTGCCAGCAGTCGGTTAGCGGGGGTAGGTGGTGAGCAGTTCTTC
CDR3 protein: CASSRLAGVGGEQFF
D gene: TRBD2
J gene: TRBJ2-1
V gene: TRBV7-6
clone size: -

CDR3 DNA: TGCAGCGTGGACAAGACAGACTCCTACGAGCAGTACTTC
CDR3 protein: CSVDKTDSYEQYF
D gene: -
J gene: TRBJ2-7
V gene: TRBV29-1
clone size: -

CDR3 DNA: TGTGCTAGTGGTTTAAGTTGGGACAGCACTGAAGCTTTCTTT
CDR3 protein: CASGLSWDSTEAFF
D gene: TRBD1
J gene: TRBJ1-1
V gene: TRBV12-5
clone size: -

CDR3 DNA: TGTGCCAGCAGCTCCCCGGGGCACAGCACAGATACGCAGTATTTT
CDR3 protein: CASSSPGHSTDTQYF
D gene: -
J gene: TRBJ2-3
V gene: TRBV5-6
clone size: -

CDR3 DNA: TGTGCCAGCAGCTTGGGTGAGGTCTACGAGCAGTACTTC
CDR3 protein: CASSLGEVYEQYF
D gene: -
J gene: TRBJ2-7
V gene: TRBV11-2
clone size: -

CDR3 DNA: TGTGCCAGCAGCTTAGAGAGAGTGACTACGGGAGGAGCTACGCAGTATTTT
CDR3 protein: CASSLERVTTGGATQYF
D gene: TRBD2
J gene: TRBJ2-3
V gene: TRBV7-2
clone size: -

CDR3 DNA: TGTGCCAGCAGCTTTGGACAGGGACACTACGAGCAGTACTTC
CDR3 protein: CASSFGQGHYEQYF
D gene: TRBD1
J gene: TRBJ2-7
V gene: TRBV5-8
clone size: -

CDR3 DNA: TGTGCCAGCAGTTACTCGACAGGGGAATCATCCTACGAGCAGTACTTC
CDR3 protein: CASSYSTGESSYEQYF
D gene: TRBD1
J gene: TRBJ2-7
V gene: TRBV6-5
clone size: -

CDR3 DNA: TGCAGCCCCGACACGGGGAATCAGCCCCAGCATTTT
CDR3 protein: CSPDTGNQPQHF
D gene: -
J gene: TRBJ1-5
V gene: TRBV29-1
clone size: few

CDR3 DNA: TGTGCCAGCAGCCCCAAACCAGGGGAAAGCGGCACCGGGGAGCTGTTTTTT
CDR3 protein: CASSPKPGESGTGELFF
D gene: -
J gene: TRBJ2-2
V gene: TRBV7-6
clone size: once

CDR3 DNA: TGTGCCAGCAGCCCCGGACAGGGCCCCACAGATACGCAGTATTTT
CDR3 protein: CASSPGQGPTDTQYF
D gene: TRBD1
J gene: TRBJ2-3
V gene: TRBV5-8
clone size: -

CDR3 DNA: TGTGCCAGCAGTAGGCAGGGCTCCTATAATTCACCCCTCCACTTT
CDR3 protein: CASSRQGSYNSPLHF
D gene: -
J gene: TRBJ1-6
V gene: TRBV6-4
clone size: -

CDR3 DNA: TGTGCCATCAGTTCCAGGGATATCTATTCACCCCTCCACTTT
CDR3 protein: CAISSRDIYSPLHF
D gene: -
J gene: TRBJ1-6
V gene: TRBV10-3
clone size: -